This T cell receptor beta chain was captured by sequencing in a study of blood T cell repertoires in COVID-19 (TCRdb year 2020). In terms of the full investigation: Collaborator samples came from the United States, Italy and Spain and covered acute and convalescent phases of COVID-19. The material from the prospective study consisted of cDNA or gDNA derived from T cells, B-cell-depleted T cells, or PBMCs. The dataset comprised deeply sampled blood TCRbeta repertoires from subjects exposed to, actively infected with, or recovered from COVID-19. A freely available public database, intended as a resource for researchers studying the immune response to SARS-CoV-2, is where the repertoires were released. Samples were obtained from the ongoing ImmuneRACE study (first 160 participants) and from over 1,000 subjects provided by 6 global collaborators. Nearly every sample came with metadata listing a de-identified subject ID, COVID-19 status, age in years and sex. Where HLA class I and class II types were available, the types were taken from metadata supplied by the sample provider, not from assay-based typing. The research as a whole found: The quantity of clinical and demographic metadata differed by source and by participant and was supplied without curation.

The collaborating institutions used their own protocols to collect whole blood in K2EDTA tubes. Collaborator samples were shipped for TCRbeta analysis as frozen whole blood, isolated PBMCs, or DNA extracted from either sample type. On this clone itself: Its antigen specificity is not known. No clone much larger than this one lies a single base away; base qualities are absent.

Measured from the cysteine to the phenylalanine, the CDR3 is 14 residues long. CDR3 DNA is the only sequence kept; it has 42 bases, read in frame from the first base. At the junction V is shortened by 6 bases and J by 7 bases; bases outside the gene matches: 11. According to the germline V gene, CDR1 reads MRHNA and CDR2 reads SNTAGT. TCRbeta CDR3 regions were amplified from genomic DNA by means of the immunoSEQ Assay, a bias-controlled multiplex PCR. In the source study's methods: The number of nucleated cells in each sample was estimated by amplification of reference gene primers within the assay. To quantify the absolute abundance of each unique TCRbeta CDR3 rearrangement, sequence reads were collapsed and filtered. For each sample, productive Simpson clonality was calculated by taking the square root of Simpson's diversity index across productive rearrangements. The table comes from immuneACCESS by way of TCRdb, which keeps in-frame sequences with V and J called. Part of the clones is missing from these tables; in studies checked, under half for an unresolved V gene and the rest for unknown reasons. From that table come the V and J calls and clone size; the DNA was used to work out D and trimming. For this sample there are 150,000 to 200,000 clones; approximately 86% appear just once. The ten largest clones represent 1.6% of the sample.

The V gene is TRBV6-4 and the J gene is TRBJ1-2; 7 of the junction bases match TRBD1. Material for sequencing was peripheral blood. The receptor's source is a woman aged 50 to 60 with acute or convalescent COVID-19. The CDR3 protein: CASSPDRSVGGYTF. The DNA sequence follows: TGTGCCAGCAGCCCGGACAGGTCGGTGGGTGGCTACACCTTC.